This T cell receptor beta chain comes out of a study of cytotoxic CD8 clonotypes in ibrutinib-treated CLL. Some clones are missing from TCRdb's copy, which holds only in-frame ones; the method was immunoSEQ multiplex PCR. Among roughly 180,000 clones listed, roughly four fifths were seen once. Germline V gene data show CDR1 as SGHNT and CDR2 as YYREEE (reference sequence). The CDR3 spans 15 residues. V was pared by 4 bases and J by 7 bases, with 8 bases of the junction left unmatched. V is TRBV5-4 and J is TRBJ2-1, with 10 bases fitting TRBD2. The sequence derives from a human donor with chronic lymphocytic leukemia. The sequenced sample was PBMCs, obtained after 24 months of ibrutinib treatment. The CDR3 DNA reads TGTGCCAGCAGCCTAGATAGCGGGGGGTTTAATGAGCAGTTCTTC. Translating gives CASSLDSGGFNEQFF.